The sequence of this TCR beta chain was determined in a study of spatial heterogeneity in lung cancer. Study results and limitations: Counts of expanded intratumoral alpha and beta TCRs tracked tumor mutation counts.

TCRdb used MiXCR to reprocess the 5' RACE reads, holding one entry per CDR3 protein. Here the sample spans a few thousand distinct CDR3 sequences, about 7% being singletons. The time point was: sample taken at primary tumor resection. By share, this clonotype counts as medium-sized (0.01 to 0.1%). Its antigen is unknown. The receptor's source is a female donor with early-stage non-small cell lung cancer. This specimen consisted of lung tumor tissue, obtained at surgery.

In nucleotides, the CDR3 is TGCGCCAGCAGCACAGGGCCGGGGGATATCAGTGAGCAGTTCTTC. This encodes CASSTGPGDISEQFF. This chain links TRBV10-1 with TRBJ2-1, with D perhaps being TRBD1 or TRBD2 (6 bases each). CDR3 length: 15 amino acids. Germline CDR1 is WNHNN and CDR2 is SYGVQD (reference sequence). V lost 6 bases and J 9 bases, leaving 21 bases between the germline ends.